This paragraph covers one T cell receptor beta chain sequence. Its matching antigen is unknown. The data derive from a study of blood T cells in healthy people across ages. Study as a whole: Every two T cells gave about one barcoded beta molecule via template switching.

Per sample, a minimum of 6.5 million PBMCs were isolated. Study-wide results and caveats: Naive T cell percentage by flow cytometry tracked strongly with beta diversity.

Alongside a J-beta primer mix, a sample-barcoded 5' primer served in a second PCR lasting about 6 to 11 cycles. Every cDNA was tagged by a template-switch adaptor with 12 random nucleotides. Each CDR3 protein gets one entry after TCRdb re-called the 5' RACE reads with MiXCR. The sample carries hundreds of thousands of distinct CDR3 sequences, under 70% recorded once. The specimen sequenced was blood. This TCR was recovered from a man aged 60-69 years in good health.

CDR3 coding DNA: TGCAGCGTTGAAGGGTGGAAGACCCAGTACTTC. It translates to CSVEGWKTQYF. J is TRBJ2-5 and V is TRBV29-1; D is undetermined. The CDR3 spans 11 residues. Germline V gene data show CDR1 as SQVTM and CDR2 as ANQGSEA. With 1 base removed from V and 6 bases from J, the gap between germline ends came to 6 bases.